Following are 22 T cell receptor beta chains from one sample sequenced in a study of shared clonotypes between healthy human individuals. Sequenced by immunoSEQ multiplex PCR; TCRdb stores in-frame clones only, minus some. The data show 1 million to 1.3 million clones, 75% to 85% seen once. The sequencing input was memory CD4+ T cells from PBMCs. Subset described: CD45RA-negative fraction. These receptors came from a man aged 18 to 30 in good health. Some clones in this sample may be carry-over from other donors' samples.

The chain combines TRBV6-6 with TRBJ1-4; maybe TRBD1 (5 bases). Deletions cut 7 bases from V and 4 bases from J, with 16 bases between. The CDR3 runs to 15 residues. Per germline, CDR1 MNHNY and CDR2 SVGAGI (reference sequence). CDR3 bases: TGTGCCAGCAAAGAAGGACACAGGAATAATGAAAAACTGTTTTTT. As protein: CASKEGHRNNEKLFF.

The gene calls are TRBV5-1 and TRBJ2-7, with 10 positions matching TRBD1. The junction had 7 bases not matched to a gene; V was cut back by 4 bases and J by 3 bases. Per the germline V gene, CDR1 is SGHRS and CDR2 is YFSETQ. This CDR3 contains 15 residues. The CDR3 sequence: CASSDDRGRRYEQYF. The CDR3 DNA reads TGCGCCAGCAGCGACGACAGGGGGCGCCGCTACGAGCAGTACTTC.

This clone occurred a few times. This chain uses TRBV2 with TRBJ2-1, with TRBD2 identical over 8 bases. Germline V gene lookup returns CDR1 SNHLY and CDR2 FYNNEI. Trimming cost V 7 bases and J 4 bases; bases outside gene matches: 12. The CDR3 is 16 amino acids. CDR3 in DNA: TGTGCCAGCACGGGATCACGGACTAGCAATTACAATGAGCAGTTCTTC. Translation gives CASTGSRTSNYNEQFF. Full variable domain (rest looked up from reference TRBV2 and TRBJ2-1): EPEVTQTPSHQVTQMGQEVILRCVPISNHLYFYWYRQILGQKVEFLVSFYNNEISEKSEIFDDQFSVERPDGSNFTLKIRSTKLEDSAMYFCASTGSRTSNYNEQFFGPGTRLTVL.

V gene TRBV7-9 combines with J gene TRBJ1-2; tentatively, D is TRBD1 (5 bases). The CDR3 sequence is 13 residues long. The germline V gene encodes CDR1 SEHNR and CDR2 FQNEAQ (reference sequence). The V and J ends lost 3 bases and 7 bases respectively, with 12 bases between them. CDR3 amino acids: CASSFSSGGGYTF. The DNA for the CDR3 is TGTGCCAGCAGCTTTTCATCGGGGGGTGGCTACACCTTC.

The J gene is TRBJ2-1, the V gene TRBV2, with D unresolved. Germline assignment: CDR1 SNHLY and CDR2 FYNNEI. Trimming removed 7 bases from V and 8 bases from J, with 9 bases in between. The CDR3 spans 11 residues. The CDR3 here is CASIRAHEQFF. The CDR3 bases are TGTGCCAGCATAAGGGCCCATGAGCAGTTCTTC.

This clone was observed a handful of times. The chain combines TRBV30 with TRBJ1-5; D might be TRBD1 (5 bases). Trimming removed 2 bases at V and 3 bases at J, with 11 bases between. CDR3 length: 14 residues. Germline V gives CDR1 GTSNPN, CDR2 SVGIG (reference sequence). The CDR3, as DNA: TGTGCCTGGAGTCCGCAGGGCCCCAATCAGCCCCAGCATTTT. It codes for CAWSPQGPNQPQHF. The complete variable domain, with remaining parts taken from reference TRBV30 and TRBJ1-5, reads SQTIHQWPATLVQPVGSPLSLECTVEGTSNPNLYWYRQAAGRGLQLLFYSVGIGQISSEVPQNLSASRPQDRQFILSSKKLLLSDSGFYLCAWSPQGPNQPQHFGDGTRLSIL.

The V call is TRBV2, the J call TRBJ2-7; TRBD2 matches at 10 bases. The length of the CDR3 is 15 residues. With 8 bases clipped from V and 4 bases from J, the junction kept 11 bases outside the gene matches. Germline CDR1 is SNHLY and CDR2 is FYNNEI. CDR3 residues: CASRHLAGVFYEQYF. Written as DNA, the CDR3 is TGTGCCAGCCGCCATCTAGCGGGAGTATTTTACGAGCAGTACTTC. The variable domain in full, completed from reference TRBV2 and TRBJ2-7, reads EPEVTQTPSHQVTQMGQEVILRCVPISNHLYFYWYRQILGQKVEFLVSFYNNEISEKSEIFDDQFSVERPDGSNFTLKIRSTKLEDSAMYFCASRHLAGVFYEQYFGPGTRLTVT.

The rearrangement uses TRBV7-3 and TRBJ2-3, with TRBD2 identical over 13 bases. Germline V gene sequence: CDR1 SGHTA, CDR2 FQGTGA. With V trimmed by 1 base and J by 4 bases, 2 bases remained unmatched. The CDR3 length is 16 residues. CDR3 nucleotides: TGTGCCAGCAGCTTAATGGGACTAGCGGGACCAGATACGCAGTATTTT. It encodes CASSLMGLAGPDTQYF. The full variable domain, in which reference TRBV7-3 and TRBJ2-3 provide the parts outside the CDR3, is GAGVSQTPSNKVTEKGKYVELRCDPISGHTALYWYRQSLGQGPEFLIYFQGTGAADDSGLPNDRFFAVRPEGSVSTLKIQRTERGDSAVYLCASSLMGLAGPDTQYFGPGTRLTVL.

The chain carries TRBV6-5 and TRBJ1-2; 8 bases fit TRBD1. The germline V gene has CDR1 MNHEY and CDR2 SVGAGI. This CDR3 is 14 amino acids long. The V and J ends lost 6 bases and 5 bases, in that order; junction bases with no gene match: 8. This CDR3 is CASRPGTGHYGYTF. CDR3 sequence (DNA): TGTGCCAGCAGACCCGGGACAGGCCATTATGGCTACACCTTC.

This clone occurred once. This chain uses TRBV6-5 with TRBJ2-7, with 8 bases fitting TRBD2. From germline, CDR1 is MNHEY and CDR2 SVGAGI. This CDR3 is built from 15 residues. Trimming removed 5 bases from V and 6 bases from J; junction bases left unmatched: 12. The DNA of the CDR3 is TGTGCCAGCAGTGCCGACCCGGGACTAGGGGGCGAGCAGTACTTC. Protein product: CASSADPGLGGEQYF.

The V gene is TRBV7-8, the J gene TRBJ2-1; 9 nucleotides line up with TRBD2. This CDR3 comprises 16 residues. V trimming: 4 bases; J trimming: 4 bases; junction bases outside the gene matches: 8. Germline assignment: CDR1 SGHVS and CDR2 FQNEAQ. CDR3 DNA: TGTGCCAGCAGCTCCCTAGCGGGATTCAGGTACAATGAGCAGTTCTTC. Translation: CASSSLAGFRYNEQFF.

The chain employs TRBV4-1 and TRBJ2-5; 11 bases align to TRBD2. The CDR3 is made up of 17 amino acids. J gave up 2 bases and V 2 bases, and 7 bases lay outside the gene matches. Germline V gene sequence: CDR1 MGHRA, CDR2 YSYEKL. CDR3 bases: TGCGCCAGCAGCCAATTCTCTAGCGGGAGGTTTCAAGAGACCCAGTACTTC. Amino acids: CASSQFSSGRFQETQYF.

CDR3 nucleotides: TGTGCCAGTAGCGGGCGGGGGGGCGGTCAGCCCCAGCATTTT. Amino acids: CASSGRGGGQPQHF. The rearrangement uses TRBV19 and TRBJ1-5; D perhaps matches TRBD1 (6 bases). Trimming took off 6 bases at V and 6 bases at J, with 15 bases between the two ends. From germline, CDR1 is LNHDA and CDR2 SQIVND (reference sequence). The CDR3 runs 14 residues. The variable domain in full, completed from reference TRBV19 and TRBJ1-5, reads DGGITQSPKYLFRKEGQNVTLSCEQNLNHDAMYWYRQDPGQGLRLIYYSQIVNDFQKGDIAEGYSVSREKKESFPLTVTSAQKNPTAFYLCASSGRGGGQPQHFGDGTRLSIL.

The chain links TRBV19 to TRBJ1-2, with a tentative D call TRBD1 (6 bases). Trimming removed 7 bases at V and 5 bases at J, with 14 bases between. This CDR3 spans 13 amino acids. CDR1 is LNHDA and CDR2 is SQIVND in the germline V gene (reference sequence). The CDR3 DNA follows: TGTGCCAGTACATTGGACAGCAGTTATGGCTACACCTTC. Amino acids: CASTLDSSYGYTF.

To note about this clone: Different DNA sequences within this sample yield the same CDR3. CDR3 sequence reads: CASSLRVRGTEAFF. In nucleotides, the CDR3 is TGTGCCAGCAGTTTAAGGGTAAGGGGCACTGAAGCTTTCTTT. This chain uses TRBV28 with TRBJ1-1, with D tentatively TRBD1 (5 bases). Germline CDR1 is MDHEN and CDR2 is SYDVKM. The CDR3 has 14 amino acids. Trimming left V 2 bases short and J 4 bases short, with 11 bases between.

This clone appeared once. Additional DNA sequences in this sample encode the identical CDR3. As DNA, the CDR3 is TGTGCCAGCAGCTTCACCACCAGCACAGATACGCAGTATTTT. Translated: CASSFTTSTDTQYF. V and J are TRBV11-3 and TRBJ2-3; no clear D. The CDR3 is 14 residues long. With 3 bases removed from V and 0 bases from J, the gap between germline ends came to 7 bases. Per the germline V gene, CDR1 is SGHNT and CDR2 is YENEEA.

This clone was found a few times. The chain employs TRBV6-1 and TRBJ1-2; D is undetermined. This CDR3 spans 17 amino acids. V lost 8 bases and J 1 base, leaving 23 bases between the germline ends. Germline V gene sequence: CDR1 MNHNS, CDR2 SASEGT. The CDR3 loop is CASGEGRRSGLNYGYTF. CDR3 nucleotide sequence: TGTGCCAGCGGCGAAGGGCGGAGGAGCGGCCTTAACTATGGCTACACCTTC.

The chain carries TRBV5-4 and TRBJ2-2; 10 nucleotides align to TRBD2. The junction had 7 bases not matched to a gene; V was cut back by 4 bases and J by 4 bases. The germline V gene encodes CDR1 SGHNT and CDR2 YYREEE (reference sequence). This CDR3 has 16 amino acids. Written as DNA, the CDR3 is TGTGCCAGCAGCCAACTTATAGCGGGAGGCACCGGGGAGCTGTTTTTT. This codes for CASSQLIAGGTGELFF.

V is TRBV28 and J is TRBJ2-7; 7 bases match TRBD2. V gave up 2 bases and J gave up 1 base; unmatched junction bases: 2. Per germline, CDR1 MDHEN and CDR2 SYDVKM. The CDR3 consists of 14 residues. The CDR3 here is CASSLLAASYEQYF. As DNA, the CDR3 is TGTGCCAGCAGTTTACTAGCGGCTTCCTACGAGCAGTACTTC.

This clone was picked up one time. A far larger clone is a single base away, which makes a read error likely. The sample contains more than one DNA sequence encoding this CDR3. The J gene is TRBJ1-4, the V gene TRBV28; D gene ambiguous. V lost 8 bases and J lost 7, with 17 bases in between. CDR1 MDHEN and CDR2 SYDVKM come from the germline V gene. The CDR3 is 14 residues long. This chain's CDR3 is CASERQSLGEKLFF. The CDR3 DNA reads TGTGCCAGCGAGAGGCAGTCCCTAGGTGAAAAACTGTTTTTT.

In regard to this clone: This specimen includes other DNA sequences encoding the same CDR3. This chain connects TRBV11-2 to TRBJ2-1; D is uncertain. V was cut by 1 base and J by 7 bases, with 8 bases left in between. Germline V gene data show CDR1 as SGHAT and CDR2 as FQNNGV. The CDR3 extends over 13 amino acids. CDR3 in amino acids: CASSLVLGNEQFF. Here the CDR3 DNA reads TGTGCCAGCAGCTTAGTACTCGGGAATGAGCAGTTCTTC.

The chain has TRBV25-1 and TRBJ2-7; perhaps D is TRBD1 or TRBD2 (5 bases each). This CDR3 region has 15 residues. V was shortened by 3 bases and J by 1 base, with 13 bases between the two germline ends. Looked up from germline, CDR1 is MGHDK and CDR2 is SYGVNS. The CDR3, as DNA: TGTGCCAGCAGTGATGCAGGGACCCTATCCTACGAGCAGTACTTC. Translated: CASSDAGTLSYEQYF.